Presented here are 25 T cell receptor beta chains from one specimen sequenced in a study of blood T cell repertoires in COVID-19. Repertoires were generated with immunoSEQ multiplex PCR, while TCRdb's copy carries only in-frame clones and drops some. The top ten hold around 18% of the sample, which has around 99,000 clones, around 74% seen once. Source material: peripheral blood. All receptors derive from a woman aged 80 or over with active or convalescent COVID-19.

Here the CDR3 reads CASTTGMNTEAFF. The DNA for the CDR3 is TGTGCCAGTACTACAGGGATGAACACTGAAGCTTTCTTT. The chain couples TRBV28 to TRBJ1-1, with a weak D call TRBD1 (6 bases). The CDR3 covers 13 residues. V gave up 9 bases and J gave up 0 bases, with 11 bases separating them. The germline gives CDR1 MDHEN, CDR2 SYDVKM.

The table lists this clone with a few counts. This chain uses TRBV6-2 or TRBV6-3 with TRBJ1-4; 8 bases fit TRBD1. The trim removed 5 bases at V and 4 bases at J, leaving 12 bases unmatched. This CDR3 is built from 17 residues. Germline V CDR1 and CDR2: MNHEY, SVGEGT. CDR3 amino acids: CASSGRRRQGHNEKLFF. The CDR3 nucleotides are TGTGCCAGCAGTGGGCGGCGTAGACAGGGGCATAATGAAAAACTGTTTTTT.

Here the CDR3 DNA reads TGCGCCAGCAGCTTGTCTACAGGGGATGAAAAACTGTTTTTT. It specifies CASSLSTGDEKLFF. The chain links TRBV5-1 to TRBJ1-4, with 7 bases aligning to TRBD1. The CDR3 covers 14 residues. The germline CDR1 and CDR2 sequences are SGHRS and YFSETQ. V dropped 1 base and J dropped 6; count of bases not matched to a gene: 3.

The genes are TRBV29-1 and TRBJ1-2; 8 bases are a match to TRBD1. Germline-derived CDR1 and CDR2 are SQVTM and ANQGSEA. After removal of 3 bases from V and 8 bases from J, the junction contained 11 bases not matched to a gene. The CDR3 has 14 amino acids. In DNA form, the CDR3 reads TGCAGCGTTGAGTGGCAGGGGGCAATATCGGGCTACACCTTC. It yields the protein CSVEWQGAISGYTF.

The chain is built from TRBV6-2 or TRBV6-3 and TRBJ1-4, with a possible D match to TRBD1 (6 bases). CDR1 and CDR2 from the germline V gene are MNHEY and SVGEGT. The CDR3 has 14 amino acids. V dropped 6 bases and J dropped 4 bases, with 12 bases sitting between them. The CDR3 DNA reads TGTGCCAGCAGCAGGACAGCGAATAATGAAAAACTGTTTTTT. Translated, it gives CASSRTANNEKLFF.

As regards this clone: The junction departs from germline at one end; a sequencing error may be responsible. The rearrangement joins TRBV5-1 to TRBJ2-5; tentative D call: TRBD2 (6 bases). Germline V gives CDR1 SGHRS, CDR2 YFSETQ. The CDR3 runs to 14 residues. The CDR3, as DNA: TGTGCCAGCAGCTCGGGACTCTCAGGGGAGACCCAGTACTTC. Translated, it gives CASSSGLSGETQYF. The whole variable domain, remainder taken from reference TRBV5-1 and TRBJ2-5, is KAGVTQTPRYLIKTRGQQVTLSCSPISGHRSVSWYQQTPGQGLQFLFEYFSETQRNKGNFPGRFSGRQFSNSRSEMNVSTLELGDSALYLCASSSGLSGETQYFGPGTRLLVL.

This chain uses TRBV27 with TRBJ1-2; D unclear. This CDR3 comprises 12 residues. The germline V gene encodes CDR1 MNHEY and CDR2 SMNVEV (reference sequence). V shed 4 bases and J shed 8 bases, with 11 bases lying between them. The CDR3 DNA follows: TGTGCCAGCAGTTCGTTTCCCGGGGGCTACACCTTC. Its translation is CASSSFPGGYTF.

V usage is TRBV9 and J usage is TRBJ2-2; TRBD2 matches 10 bases. V lost 0 bases, J lost 5 bases, and 7 bases stayed unmatched. This CDR3 has 17 amino acids. Germline CDR1 and CDR2: SGDLS and YYNGEE. CDR3 sequence: CASSVAPSGRVTGELFF. DNA for the CDR3: TGTGCCAGCAGCGTAGCCCCTAGCGGGAGAGTTACCGGGGAGCTGTTTTTT.

The chain recombines TRBV9 with TRBJ2-3; 7 bases align to TRBD1. Germline loops: CDR1 SGDLS, CDR2 YYNGEE. J lost 0 bases, V lost 4 bases, and 11 bases had no gene match. This CDR3 is built from 17 residues. The CDR3 is CASSPLGKGASTDTQYF. The CDR3 DNA reads TGTGCCAGCAGCCCCCTAGGGAAGGGGGCTAGCACAGATACGCAGTATTTT.

The chain has TRBV4-3 and TRBJ2-3, with 9 bases fitting TRBD1. V was clipped by 2 bases and J by 0 bases; unmatched bases: 15. This CDR3 spans 20 amino acids. The germline CDR1 and CDR2 sequences are LGHNA and YSLEER. CDR3 residues: CASSQSYTGTGHISTDTQYF. DNA of the CDR3: TGCGCCAGCAGCCAATCCTACACCGGGACAGGGCACATAAGCACAGATACGCAGTATTTT.

This chain links TRBV5-1 with TRBJ2-7; 7 bases map to TRBD2. J gave up 9 bases and V 2 bases, and 11 bases lay outside the gene matches. The CDR3 sequence is 14 residues long. Germline CDR1 SGHRS, CDR2 YFSETQ. Written as DNA, the CDR3 is TGCGCCAGCAGCTTAGGCCAGCGGGATAACGGGCAGTACTTC. It is translated as CASSLGQRDNGQYF.

V is TRBV19 and J is TRBJ2-7, with D possibly being TRBD1 (5 bases). The CDR3 consists of 15 residues. The ends were cut back, 2 bases at V and 5 bases at J, with 16 bases in the middle. CDR1 is LNHDA and CDR2 is SQIVND in the germline V gene (reference sequence). CDR3 sequence: CASSIRQGLFHEQYF. The DNA of the CDR3 is TGTGCCAGTAGTATAAGGCAGGGTTTATTCCACGAGCAGTACTTC.

The chain recombines TRBV6-5 with TRBJ2-7; TRBD2 agrees at 14 bases. CDR1 is MNHEY, CDR2 SVGAGI, per germline. J lost 0 bases, V lost 6 bases, and 1 base had no gene match. The CDR3 loop spans 15 amino acids. This chain's CDR3 is CASRGTSGSSYEQYF. CDR3 nucleotide sequence: TGTGCCAGCAGGGGGACTAGCGGGAGCTCCTACGAGCAGTACTTC.

The chain links TRBV19 to TRBJ1-1; perhaps TRBD1 as D (6 bases). The CDR3 contains 15 residues. Looked up from germline, CDR1 is LNHDA and CDR2 is SQIVND (reference sequence). Trimming pared 1 base from V and 1 base from J, leaving 10 bases between. The CDR3 DNA reads TGTGCCAGTAGTATAGCAGGGGCCGGGAACACTGAAGCTTTCTTT. The encoded protein is CASSIAGAGNTEAFF.

V and J are TRBV28 and TRBJ2-1; TRBD2 matches at 7 bases. The germline V gene has CDR1 MDHEN and CDR2 SYDVKM. The CDR3 has 14 amino acids. The V and J ends lost 2 bases and 7 bases, in that order; junction bases with no gene match: 5. The DNA for the CDR3 is TGTGCCAGCAGTTTAGCGGGAGAACGGAATGAGCAGTTCTTC. Its translation is CASSLAGERNEQFF.

For this clone: One junction end disagrees with the germline gene, perhaps due to a read error. The J gene is TRBJ1-4, the V gene TRBV5-1; D possibly corresponds to TRBD1 (6 bases). CDR3 length equals 15 residues. Germline CDR1 reads SGHRS; CDR2 reads YFSETQ. CDR3: CASSLMAGDDEKLFF. The CDR3 DNA reads as TGTGCCAGCAGCTTGATGGCAGGGGATGATGAAAAACTGTTTTTT.

The chain is built from TRBV5-1 and TRBJ2-3, with 13 positions matching TRBD2. Germline CDR1 reads SGHRS; CDR2 reads YFSETQ. The ends lost 6 bases at V and 5 bases at J; junction bases unmatched: 9. CDR3 length equals 16 residues. CDR3 region: CASISGTSGTVDTQYF. CDR3 DNA sequence: TGCGCCAGCATTTCCGGGACTAGCGGGACCGTAGATACGCAGTATTTT. Full variable domain (outside the CDR3, taken from reference TRBV5-1 and TRBJ2-3): KAGVTQTPRYLIKTRGQQVTLSCSPISGHRSVSWYQQTPGQGLQFLFEYFSETQRNKGNFPGRFSGRQFSNSRSEMNVSTLELGDSALYLCASISGTSGTVDTQYFGPGTRLTVL.

The chain's CDR3 is CASRAGNTGELFF. CDR3 nucleotide sequence: TGTGCCAGCAGGGCAGGCAACACCGGGGAGCTGTTTTTT. The gene calls are TRBV6-5 and TRBJ2-2; D remains ambiguous. In germline, CDR1 is MNHEY, CDR2 SVGAGI. V was cut by 6 bases and J by 2 bases, with 7 bases left in between. The CDR3 is made up of 13 amino acids.

The rearrangement joins TRBV5-8 to TRBJ2-7, with 7 bases lining up with TRBD2. The V gene's germline CDR1 is SGHTS and CDR2 YDEGEE. V shed 6 bases and J 2 bases; nucleotides not matched to a gene: 14. There are 16 residues in the CDR3. CDR3 DNA sequence: TGTGCCAGCACTCATCCGCTCGGGGAGGGTACCTACGAGCAGTACTTC. Translating gives CASTHPLGEGTYEQYF.

The genes are TRBV6-5 and TRBJ2-7; 9 positions match TRBD1. Germline CDR1 reads MNHEY; CDR2 reads SVGAGI. The J segment lost 4 bases and the V segment lost 7 bases, leaving 5 bases of the junction unmatched. CDR3 size: 13 residues. CDR3 region: CASTPGQGYEQYF. CDR3 nucleotide sequence: TGTGCCAGCACCCCGGGACAGGGTTACGAGCAGTACTTC.

The chain uses TRBV7-9 and TRBJ1-1; D not resolved. The CDR3 totals 13 residues. The germline V gene encodes CDR1 SEHNR and CDR2 FQNEAQ (reference sequence). Trimming shortened V by 1 base and J by 4 bases, and 7 bases separated the two germline ends. The CDR3 sequence: CASSLESGTEAFF. CDR3 DNA: TGTGCCAGCAGCTTAGAAAGCGGCACTGAAGCTTTCTTT.

V and J are TRBV7-2 and TRBJ2-3, with 14 positions matching TRBD2. V lost 0 bases to trimming and J lost 7 bases; unmatched junction nucleotides: 6. CDR1 SGHTA and CDR2 FQGNSA come from the germline V gene. CDR3 size: 17 residues. CDR3 sequence (DNA): TGTGCCAGCAGCTTAGCGACTAGCGGGAGGGCCCGGAATACGCAGTATTTT. Translating it yields CASSLATSGRARNTQYF.

This rearrangement joins TRBV14 to TRBJ2-4; a weak D match, TRBD1 (6 bases). In germline, CDR1 is SGHDN, CDR2 FVKESK. Trimming left V 0 bases short and J 4 bases short, with 13 bases between. This CDR3 has 16 residues. The CDR3 region has the DNA TGTGCCAGCAGCCAAGATTTAGGACAGACAAAAAACATTCAGTACTTC. It encodes CASSQDLGQTKNIQYF. The entire variable domain, with the rest obtained from reference TRBV14 and TRBJ2-4, is as follows: EAGVTQFPSHSVIEKGQTVTLRCDPISGHDNLYWYRRVMGKEIKFLLHFVKESKQDESGMPNNRFLAERTGGTYSTLKVQPAELEDSGVYFCASSQDLGQTKNIQYFGAGTRLSVL.

The chain has TRBV10-3 and TRBJ2-5, with 10 bases that match TRBD2. J was trimmed by 2 bases and V by 0 bases; bases with no gene match: 6. This CDR3 spans 17 amino acids. Per germline, CDR1 ENHRY and CDR2 SYGVKD. CDR3 DNA sequence: TGTGCCATCAGTGAGTCCCCATCACTAGCGGGGCAAGAGACCCAGTACTTC. It translates to CAISESPSLAGQETQYF.

This rearrangement joins TRBV7-6 to TRBJ2-2; 7 nucleotides align to TRBD1. This CDR3 spans 14 amino acids. Germline CDR1 is SGHVS and CDR2 is FNYEAQ. J gave up 0 bases and V 9 bases, and 4 bases lay outside the gene matches. The CDR3 loop is CASRDSANTGELFF. In DNA form, the CDR3 reads TGTGCCAGTCGGGACAGCGCGAACACCGGGGAGCTGTTTTTT.